This T cell receptor (beta chain) was recovered during a study of cytomegalovirus exposure and HLA in healthy donors (dated by TCRdb to about 2017). Regarding the complete study: According to an earlier analysis of 587 of the donors, about 180 million T cells yielded 117 million unique TCR beta sequences and roughly 280 Gb of sequence data. All discovery cohort repertoires had been generated using a single sequencing platform. Around 330 gigabases of sequencing data and roughly 81 million unique TCR sequences made up an early release that covered 640 HLA-typed donors. The study combined high-throughput TCR immunosequencing, statistical association of individual TCRs with disease status, and machine learning to predict cytomegalovirus infection status. Typing coverage differed by locus: A, B, C, DRB1 and DQB1 were typed in about 629-640 donors, DQA1 in 522, DPA1 in approximately 610, and DPB1 in 472. A later analysis re-examined previously published TCR beta repertoires from about 700 donors and added high-resolution HLA genotyping to investigate patterns of TCR occurrence. Four to six DR-DQ haplotypes were handled as single units for association and clustering, since linkage in the cohort was strong. An earlier analysis of about 620 of the donors applied high-throughput TCR beta sequencing to assess whether each TCR beta V gene segment acted as functional or pseudogenic. Of the 398 genotyped donors, roughly 80% fell in the genetic ancestry cluster associated with self-reported Caucasian donors. Donor age, sex, ethnicity and CMV serostatus were collected together with the repertoire data. The T cell repertoires of 666 subjects were profiled by immunosequencing and related to cytomegalovirus serostatus. Rather than using new phenotypic data, the later analysis identified candidate immune exposures from TCR beta sequences and from how often those sequences occurred across donors. In a later genetic analysis, genome-wide SNP genotypes for about three fifths of the 666 donors were used, and that subset was treated as a discovery cohort. The study was designed to test whether signatures of past pathogen exposure could be identified by cataloging public T cell receptors. In addition to the first cohort of 650 to 800 subjects, a separate validation cohort of 130 or so different subjects was used. HLA typing included class I and class II loci at four-digit resolution. Among several hundred genotyped donors of the cohort, an average of approximately 200,000 unique TCR beta nucleotide sequences was sequenced per donor, of which about 19% were non-productive.

The cohort consisted of some 730 healthy bone marrow donors. At the time of sampling, all cohort members were nominally healthy, though unrecorded immune exposures were likely present. The donor tested CMV seropositive and was one of the 289 seropositive cohort members. Every donor gave a peripheral blood sample, and the peripheral blood mononuclear cells from that sample were used for TCR beta sequencing. The Qiagen DNeasy Blood Extraction Kit was used to extract genomic DNA from the blood cell samples. Library prep was done by the immunoSEQ multiplex PCR assay. For the multiplex PCR, a mixture combining 60 forward primers for TCR Vbeta segments and 13 reverse primers for TCR Jbeta segments was used. The CDR3 region of rearranged TCR beta genes was amplified from genomic DNA with a multiplex PCR assay. Amplified TCR beta libraries were sequenced as 87-base-pair reads on the Illumina HiSeq System. For the original study's pipeline: A later analysis counted about 80 million unique TCR beta chains across the 550 to 750 repertoires, and roughly 10 million of these chains were shared by at least two donors. Raw reads were error-corrected and collapsed into unique sequences by a nearest-neighbor algorithm in which closely related sequences were merged to remove PCR and sequencing errors. Alignment of CDR3 sequences to IMGT reference sequences was used to assign V, D and J gene segments. For a sequence to be retained, a match of at least six nucleotides to both a V gene segment and a J gene segment was required. A rearrangement counted as productive if the CDR3 had no stop codons and remained in frame with V and J, and every other rearrangement counted as non-productive. Following IMGT convention, CDR3 was defined as the stretch from the second conserved V-encoded cysteine to the conserved J-encoded phenylalanine. The earlier analysis of roughly 590 of the donors excluded sequences that lacked an unambiguous match to a single V gene segment. An earlier analysis of several hundred of the donors called V segments functional above 56.7% productive rearrangements and segregating when the between-donor standard deviation exceeded 5%. A statistical classification framework was developed to diagnose cytomegalovirus status using the catalog of TCR beta chain sequences. A later analysis assigned V and J genes by comparing TCR nucleotide sequences with IMGT/GENE-DB human TR gene sequences. The TCRdist pipeline was used in a later analysis to assign CDR3 sequences and most-parsimonious VDJ recombination scenarios. In a later analysis, each TCR beta chain was defined by its CDR3 amino acid sequence together with its V-gene family, and reads without a unique V-gene family were excluded. To address suspected cross-contamination and a sequencing artifact, a later analysis removed roughly 640 highly shared, low-generation-probability nucleotide sequences. In a later analysis, a clonal expansion index was calculated for each public chain from normalized within-repertoire ranks of inferred template counts. A later analysis computed generation probabilities with a VDJ recombination model fitted to out-of-frame rearrangements, and checked the results against IGoR. Hypergeometric tests were used in a later analysis to score TCR-TCR, TCR-HLA and TCR-CMV co-occurrence, with a repertoire-size bias correction applied to the TCR pairs. To estimate false discovery rates, a later analysis permuted the HLA or CMV assignments 20 times. A later analysis grouped co-occurring TCRs with DBSCAN, adding TCRdist sequence similarity when clustering within HLA-allele-positive subsets. Repertoires with fewer than 30,000 or more than 120,000 public chains, plus five repertoires with anomalous nucleotide sharing, were excluded from co-occurrence clustering. TCRdb's version of the immuneACCESS table is confined to in-frame rearrangements and falls short of the full clone set. An unresolved V gene accounts for under half of the shortfall where checked; the remainder is of unknown origin. That table is the source of V, J and clone size, and D and trimming were worked out from the DNA. The sample's own table lists around 34,000 clones. The biggest ten clones account for under 2% of the sample.

About this clone itself: Its antigen specificity is not known.

Measured from the cysteine to the phenylalanine, the CDR3 is 16 residues long. This entry keeps only the CDR3 DNA: 48 bases, framed from base 1. According to the germline V gene, CDR1 reads SGHRS and CDR2 reads YFSETQ. V is reduced by 3 bases and J by 8 bases, leaving a spacing of 21 bases between them. Study-wide conclusions, independent of this receptor: Compared with the approximately 600-donor mean, donors in an Asian-associated ancestry cluster had fewer N-insertions in productive TCRs, according to a later genetic analysis. In a later genetic analysis, a missense DCLRE1C variant was associated with V-gene and J-gene trimming of TCR beta chains, and the association was replicated in an independent cohort. Correlated functional status among segregating V segments might reflect linkage disequilibrium, but an unknown experimental factor could not be ruled out. A further reported finding was that TCR beta sequences accurately predicted the HLA-A and HLA-B alleles for most subjects in the first cohort. The classifier was reported to diagnose cytomegalovirus status with high specificity and sensitivity in both the original cohort and the validation cohort. In a later analysis, several top co-occurrence clusters were reported to appear linked to parvovirus B19, influenza, CMV and Epstein-Barr virus. In a later analysis, most CMV-associated TCR beta chains were found to appear HLA-restricted, with HLA associations seemingly driven largely by CMV exposure. For the cohort, immune exposure information was limited to CMV serostatus. HLA typing was unavailable for some donors at each locus, so association tests used only the typed subset. In the study, around 150 TCR beta chains were listed as associated with cytomegalovirus. According to the authors, the approach could potentially be generalized to other disease states and immunological phenotypes. Because counts were too low, about 18 rarely observed V segments, including chromosome 9 orphons, were excluded from the earlier analysis of fewer than 650 of the donors. According to a later analysis, TCR association rates differed among HLA loci, with DRB1 alleles showing the most associated TCRs and HLA-C alleles showing the fewest. In a later analysis, HLA-associated TCR beta chains were found to be more clonally expanded and to have lower generation probabilities than equally common non-associated chains. The cohort was sequenced for TCR beta chains only, and without alpha or paired-chain data the features that could be detected were limited. In vitro tests confirmed that a few of the cytomegalovirus-associated TCR beta chains recognize cytomegalovirus antigens. When HLA alleles, especially DR and DQ, strongly co-occurred, TCR associations were difficult to assign to individual alleles. While some public TCRs were present in many individuals, most TCR sequences turned up only very rarely across donors. A later analysis associated 17,000 or so TCR beta sequences with specific HLA alleles at a false discovery rate of 0.05. In an earlier analysis of approximately 590 of the donors, most TCR beta V segments appeared in productive rearrangements about 87% or about 30% of the time, broadly matching IMGT annotations. Because the 87-base-pair reads could not distinguish some IMGT-functional V segments, including TRBV6-2 and TRBV6-3, those segments were excluded. Roughly uniform sequencing depth across donors was assumed in presence/absence analyses, although this assumption may not hold. A group of highly shared sequence variants was considered likely to be a technical artifact of the sequencing pipeline.

The receptor was isolated from a woman in her forties in good health and CMV-seropositive. Material for sequencing was PBMCs. The V gene is TRBV5-1 and the J gene is TRBJ2-1; tentative D gene TRBD1, with 7 bases matching. The CDR3 reads as follows: CASSSAQGGTGDEQFF. The DNA reads TGCGCCAGCAGCTCGGCCCAAGGGGGCACGGGGGATGAGCAGTTCTTC.